A single sample gave rise to the 32 T cell receptor beta chains below, sequenced in a study of T cells after posttransplantation cyclophosphamide. Control samples came 1 year after myeloablative marrow transplants with methotrexate plus calcineurin inhibitor. Sequenced by immunoSEQ multiplex PCR; TCRdb stores in-frame clones only, minus some. The sample holds 9,700 or so clones, approximately 88% seen once. Source: PBMCs, taken roughly 67 weeks after allogeneic stem cell transplant with calcineurin inhibitor and methotrexate. Receptors originate from a male patient aged 50 to 60 who received an allogeneic stem cell transplant from an unrelated donor, was CMV-positive, and had chronic GVHD only. Certain T cells may be donor cells from the graft.

The chain employs TRBV7-9 and TRBJ2-7; D not certain. Per germline, CDR1 SEHNR and CDR2 FQNEAQ (reference sequence). Trimming stripped 4 bases from V and 1 base from J, with 11 bases between. The CDR3 has 14 amino acids. CDR3 protein: CASSSRADSYEQYF. The CDR3 region has the DNA TGTGCCAGCAGCTCCCGCGCGGATTCCTACGAGCAGTACTTC.

For the CDR3, the DNA is TGTGCCAGCAGCCAAGAGAAAGCGGGAGTAGCAGATACGCAGTATTTT. This gives the protein CASSQEKAGVADTQYF. The V call is TRBV4-2, the J call TRBJ2-3; 8 nucleotides align to TRBD2. The CDR3 contains 16 residues. Germline V gene lookup returns CDR1 LGHNA and CDR2 YNFKEQ. V lost 0 bases to trimming and J lost 4 bases; unmatched junction nucleotides: 6.

CDR3 in DNA: TGTGCCAGCAGTTACGCCGGACAGGGGTATTCACCCCTCCACTTT. Translation: CASSYAGQGYSPLHF. The chain couples TRBV6-6 to TRBJ1-6, with 9 nucleotides matching TRBD1. Germline assignment: CDR1 MNHNY and CDR2 SVGAGI (reference sequence). The CDR3 has 15 residues. V shed 2 bases, J shed 8 bases, and the junction held 4 bases outside the gene matches.

The chain joins TRBV7-9 to TRBJ2-7, with TRBD1 matching 8 bases. The CDR3 is 15 amino acids. The V gene's germline CDR1 is SEHNR and CDR2 FQNEAQ (reference sequence). J was trimmed by 0 bases and V by 5 bases; bases with no gene match: 6. The CDR3 spells CASSTQGVSSYEQYF. The CDR3, as DNA: TGTGCCAGCAGCACACAGGGGGTCAGCTCCTACGAGCAGTACTTC.

The rearrangement joins TRBV7-9 to TRBJ2-1; D is ambiguous. Trimming shortened V by 3 bases and J by 5 bases, and 8 bases separated the two germline ends. The length of the CDR3 is 13 residues. The germline V gene has CDR1 SEHNR and CDR2 FQNEAQ (reference sequence). DNA for the CDR3: TGTGCCAGCAGCTTGGGCAGAAACAATGAGCAGTTCTTC. Its translation is CASSLGRNNEQFF. Drawing the rest from reference TRBV7-9 and TRBJ2-1, the complete variable domain is DTGVSQNPRHKITKRGQNVTFRCDPISEHNRLYWYRQTLGQGPEFLTYFQNEAQLEKSRLLSDRFSAERPKGSFSTLEIQRTEQGDSAMYLCASSLGRNNEQFFGPGTRLTVL.

V and J are TRBV5-4 and TRBJ2-1; 8 nucleotides align to TRBD1. CDR3 size: 15 residues. Germline trimming cut 2 bases from V and 10 bases from J; bases unmatched to any gene: 11. Germline CDR1 reads SGHNT; CDR2 reads YYREEE (reference sequence). This CDR3 is CASSLPDRGGWEQFF. Written as DNA, the CDR3 is TGTGCCAGCAGCTTACCCGACAGGGGAGGTTGGGAGCAGTTCTTC.

V usage is TRBV5-1 and J usage is TRBJ2-7; D not certain. CDR1 and CDR2 from the germline V gene are SGHRS and YFSETQ. The V end was cut by 0 bases, the J end by 4 bases, with 11 bases between. The CDR3 spans 14 residues. The CDR3 sequence is CASSLERSTYEQYF. The CDR3 nucleotides read TGCGCCAGCAGCTTGGAGCGTTCCACTTACGAGCAGTACTTC.

The CDR3 DNA follows: TGTGCCAGCTCACGAGTTGAGTACGAAGCTTTCTTT. It translates to CASSRVEYEAFF. V and J are TRBV18 and TRBJ1-1; D is uncertain. V lost 4 bases, J lost 8 bases, and 11 bases lay in between. There are 12 residues in the CDR3. Germline lookup yields CDR1 KGHSH and CDR2 LQKENI.

This chain links TRBV19 with TRBJ1-5, with a tentative D call TRBD1 (5 bases). V was cut by 1 base and J by 5 bases, with 15 bases left in between. Germline loops: CDR1 LNHDA, CDR2 SQIVND (reference sequence). The CDR3 is made up of 16 amino acids. The CDR3 protein is CASSIGQGGGYQPQHF. DNA for the CDR3: TGTGCCAGTAGTATAGGGCAGGGTGGTGGCTATCAGCCCCAGCATTTT.

This chain joins TRBV28 and TRBJ1-6; D is perhaps TRBD1 (5 bases). V was trimmed by 7 bases and J by 4 bases, leaving 11 bases between them. Germline assignment: CDR1 MDHEN and CDR2 SYDVKM. There are 14 residues in the CDR3. The DNA of the CDR3 is TGTGCCAGCAAGGGGACTGTTTATAATTCACCCCTCCACTTT. Translation: CASKGTVYNSPLHF.

The chain carries TRBV6-4 and TRBJ2-2; D possibly corresponds to TRBD1 (6 bases). The germline CDR1 and CDR2 sequences are MRHNA and SNTAGT. Deletions cut 6 bases from V and 4 bases from J, with 12 bases between. This CDR3 has 14 residues. The CDR3 coding sequence is TGTGCCAGCAGACCCAGGGGAAGCACCGGGGAGCTGTTTTTT. Translated: CASRPRGSTGELFF.

The chain uses TRBV4-1 and TRBJ2-1; 9 bases fit TRBD2. CDR3 length equals 18 residues. Germline values: CDR1 MGHRA, CDR2 YSYEKL. After removal of 4 bases from V and 4 bases from J, the junction contained 14 bases not matched to a gene. Written as DNA, the CDR3 is TGCGCCAGCAGCCCGACAGAGAGCGGGAGGCTGGCTTACAATGAGCAGTTCTTC. Its translation: CASSPTESGRLAYNEQFF.

The chain couples TRBV7-2 to TRBJ1-2, with D hard to call. V was trimmed by 5 bases and J by 2 bases, leaving 9 bases between them. Germline V gene lookup returns CDR1 SGHTA and CDR2 FQGNSA. CDR3 length equals 13 residues. The CDR3 region is CASSRTGNYGYTF. The CDR3 region has the DNA TGTGCCAGCAGCAGAACCGGGAACTATGGCTACACCTTC. Combining the CDR3 with reference TRBV7-2 and TRBJ1-2 gives the whole variable domain GAGVSQSPSNKVTEKGKDVELRCDPISGHTALYWYRQSLGQGLEFLIYFQGNSAPDKSGLPSDRFSAERTGGSVSTLTIQRTQQEDSAVYLCASSRTGNYGYTFGSGTRLTVV.

V usage is TRBV11-3 and J usage is TRBJ2-1, with TRBD1 identical over 7 bases. The V gene end was trimmed by 1 base and the J gene end by 8 bases; junction bases not matched to a gene: 8. Germline lookup yields CDR1 SGHNT and CDR2 YENEEA. The CDR3 sequence is 15 residues long. The CDR3 nucleotides read TGTGCCAGCAGCTTAGGACAGGGAGTTATAGATGAGCAGTTCTTC. Translating gives CASSLGQGVIDEQFF. Variable domain in full (rest from reference TRBV11-3 and TRBJ2-1): EAGVVQSPRYKIIEKKQPVAFWCNPISGHNTLYWYLQNLGQGPELLIRYENEEAVDDSQLPKDRFSAERLKGVDSTLKIQPAELGDSAVYLCASSLGQGVIDEQFFGPGTRLTVL.

This clone has more than one count but fewer than ten. The chain carries TRBV7-3 and TRBJ2-1; TRBD2 agrees at 10 bases. The CDR3 covers 15 residues. Germline CDR1 reads SGHTA; CDR2 reads FQGTGA. V shed 5 bases and J 10 bases; nucleotides not matched to a gene: 11. This CDR3 is CASSPQSGGAEEQFF. In DNA, the CDR3 is TGTGCCAGCAGCCCACAAAGCGGGGGGGCAGAGGAGCAGTTCTTC.

This chain connects TRBV11-2 to TRBJ2-2, with D possibly TRBD1 on 5 matching bases. This CDR3 spans 14 amino acids. Germline V gene lookup returns CDR1 SGHAT and CDR2 FQNNGV. The ends were cut back, 2 bases at V and 4 bases at J, with 8 bases in the middle. The DNA of the CDR3 is TGTGCCAGCAGCTTACTAAGGGGCACCGGGGAGCTGTTTTTT. Residues: CASSLLRGTGELFF.

This chain uses TRBV28 with TRBJ2-7; tentative D call: TRBD1 (6 bases). The germline V gene encodes CDR1 MDHEN and CDR2 SYDVKM. The length of the CDR3 is 12 residues. V was cut by 8 bases and J by 5 bases, with 13 bases left in between. The chain's CDR3 is CASGQLYHEQYF. CDR3 bases: TGTGCCAGCGGACAGCTGTACCACGAGCAGTACTTC.

This rearrangement joins TRBV4-2 to TRBJ2-1, with 14 bases fitting TRBD2. Germline assignment: CDR1 LGHNA and CDR2 YNFKEQ. V dropped 2 bases and J dropped 12; count of bases not matched to a gene: 15. The CDR3 has 18 amino acids. CDR3 protein: CASSQRTSGGPPYTAQFF. CDR3 sequence (DNA): TGTGCCAGCAGCCAACGGACTAGCGGGGGGCCCCCTTACACAGCGCAGTTCTTC.

The V and J genes are TRBV29-1 and TRBJ1-5, with TRBD1 identical over 8 bases. V trimming: 6 bases; J trimming: 2 bases; junction bases outside the gene matches: 3. This CDR3 comprises 13 residues. The germline CDR1 and CDR2 sequences are SQVTM and ANQGSEA. The chain's CDR3 is CSVVTGGNQPQHF. Written as DNA, the CDR3 is TGCAGCGTGGTGACAGGGGGCAATCAGCCCCAGCATTTT. Based on the CDR3 plus reference TRBV29-1 and TRBJ1-5, the full variable domain is SAVISQKPSRDICQRGTSLTIQCQVDSQVTMMFWYRQQPGQSLTLIATANQGSEATYESGFVIDKFPISRPNLTFSTLTVSNMSPEDSSIYLCSVVTGGNQPQHFGDGTRLSIL.

The rearrangement uses TRBV6-4 and TRBJ2-3; D not certain. The length of the CDR3 is 14 residues. CDR1 and CDR2 from the germline V gene are MRHNA and SNTAGT. V lost 5 bases, J lost 2 bases, and 11 bases lay in between. This CDR3 is CASSPSYNTDTQYF. CDR3 coding DNA: TGTGCCAGCAGTCCGTCTTATAACACAGATACGCAGTATTTT.

The V and J genes are TRBV5-6 and TRBJ2-1; possibly TRBD1 for D (5 bases). V gave up 4 bases and J gave up 8 bases, with 13 bases separating them. There are 13 residues in the CDR3. CDR1 SGHDT and CDR2 YYEEEE come from the germline V gene. The CDR3 spells CASSEPGAYEQFF. CDR3 bases: TGTGCCAGCAGCGAACCTGGGGCCTATGAGCAGTTCTTC.

V is TRBV28 and J is TRBJ2-5, with 8 positions matching TRBD1. The J call may not be correct, given that the DNA end is closer to TRBJ2-7. The germline V gene has CDR1 MDHEN and CDR2 SYDVKM. This CDR3 is built from 14 residues. In DNA form, the CDR3 reads TGTGCCAGCAGTTCCAGGGACAGGAGATACGAGCAGTACTTC. Protein product: CASSSRDRRYEQYF.

This chain joins TRBV10-2 and TRBJ2-7; 10 nucleotides match TRBD2. The CDR3 is 16 amino acids. Germline-derived CDR1 and CDR2 are WSHSY and SAAADI. V shed 1 base and J 3 bases; nucleotides not matched to a gene: 6. The CDR3 sequence: CASSEWAASGSYEQYF. The CDR3 DNA sequence: TGCGCCAGCAGTGAGTGGGCGGCTAGCGGGAGCTACGAGCAGTACTTC.

The chain couples TRBV6-5 to TRBJ2-4, with D possibly matching TRBD2 (6 bases). Germline V CDR1 and CDR2: MNHEY, SVGAGI. The CDR3 contains 15 residues. V lost 6 bases and J lost 1, with 13 bases in between. Here the CDR3 DNA reads TGTGCCAGCAGGCAATTCGCGGGGGCCAAAAACATTCAGTACTTC. It encodes CASRQFAGAKNIQYF.

The chain carries TRBV4-1 and TRBJ1-4; weak D call: TRBD1 (5 bases). Trimming took 4 bases from V and 8 from J, leaving 17 bases between them. The CDR3 is made up of 15 amino acids. Germline V gene data show CDR1 as MGHRA and CDR2 as YSYEKL. CDR3 loop: CASSPKGSFREKLFF. CDR3 in DNA: TGCGCCAGCAGCCCAAAGGGGTCTTTTCGAGAAAAACTGTTTTTT.

The chain couples TRBV29-1 to TRBJ2-7; D may be TRBD2 (5 bases). The CDR3 extends over 15 amino acids. Trimming took 2 bases from V and 3 from J, leaving 17 bases between them. CDR1 SQVTM and CDR2 ANQGSEA come from the germline V gene. CDR3 coding DNA: TGCAGCGTTGAAACGGTCCACGGGGAAGACTACGAGCAGTACTTC. This encodes CSVETVHGEDYEQYF.

The chain joins TRBV7-9 to TRBJ2-5; TRBD1 matches 8 bases. Judging by the DNA end, TRBJ2-7 fits better; the J call may be wrong. The germline V gene encodes CDR1 SEHNR and CDR2 FQNEAQ (reference sequence). The CDR3 has 15 amino acids. CDR3 bases: TGTGCCAGCAGCCTATCCGGGACAGGAGGGGGCGAGCAGTACTTC. It specifies CASSLSGTGGGEQYF.

This clone was counted a single time. The chain employs TRBV27 and TRBJ2-5; D is ambiguous. CDR3 length: 13 amino acids. Between the trimmed V and J ends, which lost 5 bases and 4 bases, there was a span of 11 bases. The germline V gene has CDR1 MNHEY and CDR2 SMNVEV (reference sequence). The CDR3 here is CASSPVGLETQYF. DNA of the CDR3: TGTGCCAGCAGTCCAGTTGGCTTAGAGACCCAGTACTTC.

The V gene is TRBV9, the J gene TRBJ1-5; 7 positions match TRBD1. V was clipped by 0 bases and J by 5 bases; unmatched bases: 5. The CDR3 runs 15 residues. The germline gives CDR1 SGDLS, CDR2 YYNGEE. CDR3 DNA sequence: TGTGCCAGCAGCGTAGGACAGGGAGTAGATCAGCCCCAGCATTTT. Translating it yields CASSVGQGVDQPQHF. Full variable domain (rest looked up from reference TRBV9 and TRBJ1-5): DSGVTQTPKHLITATGQRVTLRCSPRSGDLSVYWYQQSLDQGLQFLIQYYNGEERAKGNILERFSAQQFPDLHSELNLSSLELGDSALYFCASSVGQGVDQPQHFGDGTRLSIL.

V gene TRBV6-6 combines with J gene TRBJ1-4; D may be TRBD1 (5 bases). The germline V gene has CDR1 MNHNY and CDR2 SVGAGI (reference sequence). The V end was cut by 0 bases, the J end by 6 bases, with 11 bases between. The CDR3 spans 15 residues. CDR3 loop: CASSYSAQVYEKLFF. As DNA, the CDR3 is TGTGCCAGCAGTTACTCAGCACAGGTCTATGAAAAACTGTTTTTT.

The V call is TRBV10-3, the J call TRBJ1-1, with D perhaps matching TRBD1 (5 bases). Germline CDR1 ENHRY, CDR2 SYGVKD. The CDR3 spans 13 residues. The V gene lost 8 bases and the J gene lost 5 bases, with 15 bases spanning the gap. CDR3 loop: CAIGAGESTEAFF. CDR3 DNA sequence: TGTGCCATCGGGGCGGGGGAATCGACTGAAGCTTTCTTT.

The CDR3 DNA reads as TGTGCCAGCAGTCACCCGGGACAGGGGAGACGTGAAGCTTTCTTT. Translated, it gives CASSHPGQGRREAFF. V and J are TRBV27 and TRBJ1-1; 10 bases fit TRBD1. Per the germline V gene, CDR1 is MNHEY and CDR2 is SMNVEV (reference sequence). Trimming cost V 5 bases and J 7 bases; bases outside gene matches: 10. The CDR3 is 15 residues long.